This passage covers 32 T cell receptor beta chains from one sample sequenced in a study of blood T cell repertoires in COVID-19. Assay used: immunoSEQ multiplex PCR; TCRdb lists only in-frame clones, some missing. The sample has a few hundred thousand clones; approximately 86% are singletons. The sample consisted of PBMCs or T cells enriched from blood (not recorded which). These receptors all stem from a woman aged 18 to 35 who had recovered from COVID-19.

The V gene is TRBV6-5, the J gene TRBJ2-1; 7 bases align to TRBD1. The CDR3 consists of 15 residues. Germline V gene lookup returns CDR1 MNHEY and CDR2 SVGAGI. Germline trimming cut 6 bases from V and 2 bases from J; bases unmatched to any gene: 7. CDR3 bases: TGTGCCAGCAGCCAAGACAGGGTCGCCTACAATGAGCAGTTCTTC. This encodes CASSQDRVAYNEQFF.

V is TRBV12-3 or TRBV12-4 and J is TRBJ1-2; D is ambiguous. Trimming removed 2 bases at V and 4 bases at J, with 8 bases between. The CDR3 spans 13 residues. The CDR3 bases are TGTGCCAGCAGTTTACGACACATCTATGGCTACACCTTC. Translation gives CASSLRHIYGYTF.

This sequence joins TRBV27 and TRBJ1-5; 10 bases fit TRBD1. This CDR3 comprises 14 residues. Per the germline V gene, CDR1 is MNHEY and CDR2 is SMNVEV (reference sequence). V gave up 5 bases and J gave up 6 bases; unmatched junction bases: 4. As DNA, the CDR3 is TGTGCCAGCAGTCTACGGACAGGGGGTCAGCCCCAGCATTTT. Translating it yields CASSLRTGGQPQHF.

V and J are TRBV7-9 and TRBJ2-5; 9 nucleotides match TRBD1. The CDR3 contains 15 residues. Germline trimming cut 5 bases from V and 2 bases from J; bases unmatched to any gene: 6. Looked up from germline, CDR1 is SEHNR and CDR2 is FQNEAQ (reference sequence). CDR3: CASSPPGQGQETQYF. Here the CDR3 DNA reads TGTGCCAGCAGCCCCCCGGGACAGGGACAAGAGACCCAGTACTTC.

The chain uses TRBV4-1 and TRBJ1-6; TRBD1 matches 7 bases. The trim removed 1 base at V and 6 bases at J, leaving 9 bases unmatched. Germline V CDR1 and CDR2: MGHRA, YSYEKL. The CDR3 sequence is 17 residues long. CDR3 residues: CASSQGRQGKINSPLHF. The CDR3 DNA reads as TGCGCCAGCAGCCAAGGGAGACAGGGAAAAATTAATTCACCCCTCCACTTT.

CDR3 region: CASSPSPATRSGNTIYF. The CDR3 DNA reads as TGTGCCAGCAGCCCTAGTCCCGCAACCAGATCTGGAAACACCATATATTTT. V and J are TRBV7-2 and TRBJ1-3; D remains ambiguous. The CDR3 is 17 residues long. Germline loops: CDR1 SGHTA, CDR2 FQGNSA. V dropped 5 bases and J dropped 1 base, with 18 bases sitting between them.

The chain links TRBV11-2 to TRBJ2-7; 15 bases fit TRBD2. Trimming took 2 bases from V and 2 from J; bases not matched to a gene: 4. The CDR3 has 17 amino acids. Germline CDR1 is SGHAT and CDR2 is FQNNGV. The CDR3 reads CASSLSGLAGGAYEQYF. CDR3 DNA: TGTGCCAGCAGCTTAAGCGGACTAGCGGGAGGGGCCTACGAGCAGTACTTC.

CDR3 residues: CASSEISSNYGYTF. Here the CDR3 DNA reads TGTGCCAGCAGCGAAATTAGTAGTAACTATGGCTACACCTTC. This rearrangement joins TRBV7-6 to TRBJ1-2; D is unresolved. The V end lost 5 bases, the J end lost 1 base, and 11 bases lay between the germline ends. The CDR3 sequence is 14 residues long. The germline gives CDR1 SGHVS, CDR2 FNYEAQ.

The CDR3 sequence is CASSLVPSGLGESNEQFF. DNA of the CDR3: TGTGCCAGCAGCTTGGTTCCTAGCGGCCTTGGGGAGAGCAATGAGCAGTTCTTC. This chain joins TRBV5-5 and TRBJ2-1; 7 bases match TRBD2. V dropped 0 bases and J dropped 6; count of bases not matched to a gene: 15. The germline gives CDR1 SGHKS, CDR2 YYEKEE (reference sequence). The CDR3 is made up of 18 amino acids.

This clone came up many times. Different DNA sequences within this sample yield the same CDR3. The gene calls are TRBV25-1 and TRBJ1-2; D perhaps matches TRBD1 (5 bases). Deletions cut 2 bases from V and 2 bases from J, with 9 bases between. The CDR3 is 14 residues long. CDR1 is MGHDK, CDR2 SYGVNS, per germline. CDR3 sequence (DNA): TGTGCCAGCAGTGAACAGGGCCCAAACTATGGCTACACCTTC. This gives the protein CASSEQGPNYGYTF.

This sequence joins TRBV9 and TRBJ2-5; 10 nucleotides agree with TRBD1. V was pared by 3 bases and J by 4 bases, with 6 bases of the junction left unmatched. The CDR3 spans 15 residues. In germline, CDR1 is SGDLS, CDR2 YYNGEE. CDR3 in amino acids: CASSAGDRGRETQYF. CDR3 coding DNA: TGTGCCAGCAGCGCCGGAGACAGGGGGCGAGAGACCCAGTACTTC.

This rearrangement joins TRBV7-9 to TRBJ1-1, with 9 bases matching TRBD1. The V and J ends lost 5 bases and 6 bases, in that order; junction bases with no gene match: 7. The CDR3 has 14 amino acids. Germline CDR1 SEHNR, CDR2 FQNEAQ (reference sequence). CDR3 sequence reads: CASSTTRDRAEAFF. The CDR3 DNA sequence: TGTGCCAGCAGCACCACGCGGGACAGGGCTGAAGCTTTCTTT. The full variable domain, in which reference TRBV7-9 and TRBJ1-1 provide the parts outside the CDR3, is DTGVSQNPRHKITKRGQNVTFRCDPISEHNRLYWYRQTLGQGPEFLTYFQNEAQLEKSRLLSDRFSAERPKGSFSTLEIQRTEQGDSAMYLCASSTTRDRAEAFFGQGTRLTVV.

The rearrangement links TRBV18 to TRBJ2-7, with D unresolved. Germline V gene lookup returns CDR1 KGHSH and CDR2 LQKENI. The CDR3 loop spans 12 amino acids. Deletions cut 2 bases from V and 5 bases from J, with 7 bases between. The CDR3 region is CASSPAGDEQYF. The CDR3 DNA reads TGTGCCAGCTCACCAGCCGGAGACGAGCAGTACTTC. Combining the CDR3 with reference TRBV18 and TRBJ2-7 gives the whole variable domain NAGVMQNPRHLVRRRGQEARLRCSPMKGHSHVYWYRQLPEEGLKFMVYLQKENIIDESGMPKERFSAEFPKEGPSILRIQQVVRGDSAAYFCASSPAGDEQYFGPGTRLTVT.

The gene calls are TRBV7-3 and TRBJ2-3; D possibly corresponds to TRBD2 (6 bases). Germline V lookup: CDR1 SGHTA, CDR2 FQGTGA. V lost 4 bases and J lost 6, with 14 bases in between. The CDR3 is 14 amino acids. In DNA, the CDR3 is TGTGCCAGCAGCTCCGACACGGGGAGGGATACGCAGTATTTT. Its protein product is CASSSDTGRDTQYF.

The genes are TRBV6-2 or TRBV6-3 and TRBJ2-1; D is uncertain. CDR3 length: 16 residues. V lost 6 bases to trimming and J lost 5 bases, with 20 bases between them. The V gene's germline CDR1 is MNHEY and CDR2 SVGEGT. The CDR3 protein is CASSLTKPATHNEQFF. The CDR3 region has the DNA TGTGCCAGCAGCCTTACTAAACCCGCGACGCACAATGAGCAGTTCTTC.

The chain is built from TRBV19 and TRBJ2-1; D is possibly TRBD2 (6 bases). Germline lookup yields CDR1 LNHDA and CDR2 SQIVND (reference sequence). This CDR3 contains 18 residues. V lost 6 bases to trimming and J lost 2 bases, with 23 bases between them. This CDR3 reads CASSQNRGGASTYNEQFF. In DNA, the CDR3 is TGTGCCAGTAGCCAGAACCGCGGCGGGGCATCTACCTACAATGAGCAGTTCTTC.

This chain links TRBV2 with TRBJ1-1; no clear D. The V end was cut by 3 bases, the J end by 11 bases, with 16 bases between. Looked up from germline, CDR1 is SNHLY and CDR2 is FYNNEI. This CDR3 is 13 amino acids long. The CDR3 region is CASSDLESSRAFF. The CDR3 DNA sequence: TGTGCCAGCAGTGATCTTGAGTCGTCTAGGGCTTTCTTT.

The rearrangement joins TRBV7-2 to TRBJ2-2; 7 bases map to TRBD1. This CDR3 has 16 amino acids. After removal of 5 bases from V and 5 bases from J, the junction contained 11 bases not matched to a gene. Germline CDR1 reads SGHTA; CDR2 reads FQGNSA. The CDR3, as DNA: TGTGCCAGCAGCCAACTAGGGACAGCGCTAACCGGGGAGCTGTTTTTT. Protein sequence: CASSQLGTALTGELFF.

This clone was detected only a few times. The rearrangement uses TRBV28 and TRBJ2-7; TRBD1 matches 7 bases. V trimming: 5 bases; J trimming: 11 bases; junction bases outside the gene matches: 15. Germline lookup yields CDR1 MDHEN and CDR2 SYDVKM. The CDR3 is 14 residues long. DNA of the CDR3: TGTGCCAGCAGTCCCCGGGACAGTTTCGCGCAGAAGTACTTC. As protein: CASSPRDSFAQKYF.

The genes are TRBV5-6 and TRBJ1-2, with 7 nucleotides matching TRBD1. Germline assignment: CDR1 SGHDT and CDR2 YYEEEE. The CDR3 covers 14 residues. After removal of 4 bases from V and 5 bases from J, the junction contained 8 bases not matched to a gene. CDR3 nucleotides: TGTGCCAGCAGCGCGAGGGGGACAGCATATGGCTACACCTTC. Amino acids: CASSARGTAYGYTF.

V and J are TRBV5-4 and TRBJ2-7; the match to TRBD2 covers 7 bases. This CDR3 is 15 amino acids long. V was pared by 1 base and J by 7 bases, with 11 bases of the junction left unmatched. The germline gives CDR1 SGHNT, CDR2 YYREEE (reference sequence). The CDR3 region has the DNA TGTGCCAGCAGCTTGAGGGCGGGAGAAAGAGGGGAGCAGTACTTC. Its protein is CASSLRAGERGEQYF.

A note on this clone: Other DNA variants within this sample encode the same CDR3. The V gene is TRBV7-3, the J gene TRBJ2-3, with no clear D. The CDR3 extends over 12 amino acids. V was pared by 5 bases and J by 0 bases, with 3 bases between. CDR1 is SGHTA, CDR2 FQGTGA, per germline. In DNA form, the CDR3 reads TGTGCCAGCAGCCCAAGCACAGATACGCAGTATTTT. Encoded protein: CASSPSTDTQYF.

The chain couples TRBV6-4 to TRBJ2-7; TRBD2 aligns across 14 bases. There are 19 residues in the CDR3. Trimming cost V 3 bases and J 0 bases; bases outside gene matches: 10. Germline CDR1 MRHNA, CDR2 SNTAGT. The CDR3 nucleotides read TGTGCCAGCAGTGATCCGGGACTAGCGGGGGATATGGACTCCTACGAGCAGTACTTC. This translates into CASSDPGLAGDMDSYEQYF.

The chain has TRBV28 and TRBJ1-3; 7 nucleotides line up with TRBD1. The germline V gene has CDR1 MDHEN and CDR2 SYDVKM. V was pared by 4 bases and J by 4 bases, with 7 bases of the junction left unmatched. The CDR3 has 15 amino acids. The CDR3 region has the DNA TGTGCCAGCAGTTCAGCCGGGACAGACGGAAACACCATATATTTT. Translating gives CASSSAGTDGNTIYF.

This chain links TRBV9 with TRBJ1-1; 7 bases are a match to TRBD1. The V segment lost 4 bases and the J segment 4 bases; nucleotides outside the gene matches: 7. The CDR3 extends over 14 amino acids. Germline CDR1 is SGDLS and CDR2 is YYNGEE. The CDR3 spells CASSPQTGITEAFF. DNA for the CDR3: TGTGCCAGCAGCCCGCAGACAGGGATCACTGAAGCTTTCTTT. The full variable domain, its missing parts supplied by reference TRBV9 and TRBJ1-1, is DSGVTQTPKHLITATGQRVTLRCSPRSGDLSVYWYQQSLDQGLQFLIQYYNGEERAKGNILERFSAQQFPDLHSELNLSSLELGDSALYFCASSPQTGITEAFFGQGTRLTVV.

The rearrangement joins TRBV27 to TRBJ1-2; 10 bases are a match to TRBD1. The CDR3 is 14 residues long. V lost 5 bases, J lost 4 bases, and 4 bases stayed unmatched. Germline CDR1 MNHEY, CDR2 SMNVEV (reference sequence). CDR3 sequence (DNA): TGTGCCAGCAGTGTGACAGGGGGCAGCTATGGCTACACCTTC. Its translation: CASSVTGGSYGYTF.

V gene TRBV18 combines with J gene TRBJ1-4; tentatively, D is TRBD1 (6 bases). The CDR3 has 15 residues. The germline V gene encodes CDR1 KGHSH and CDR2 LQKENI. The V gene lost 2 bases and the J gene lost 10 bases, with 17 bases spanning the gap. The CDR3 sequence: CASSPVYWGRGKLFF. In nucleotides, the CDR3 is TGTGCCAGCTCACCAGTGTATTGGGGGCGAGGAAAACTGTTTTTT.

In its sample, this clone was seen once. The chain couples TRBV30 to TRBJ2-7; D might be TRBD1 (5 bases). Germline assignment: CDR1 GTSNPN and CDR2 SVGIG (reference sequence). CDR3 length: 13 residues. The germline V and J ends were trimmed by 3 bases and 8 bases, with 17 bases remaining between them. The CDR3 reads CAWSRIQGQQQYF. In DNA form, the CDR3 reads TGTGCCTGGAGCCGTATCCAGGGTCAACAGCAGTACTTC.

The CDR3 DNA reads TGTGCCAGCAGCTTGGTGAGTAACACTGAAGCTTTCTTT. Protein product: CASSLVSNTEAFF. The chain employs TRBV5-6 and TRBJ1-1, with unresolved D. The CDR3 is 13 amino acids. CDR1 and CDR2 (germline): SGHDT, YYEEEE. Trimming left V 0 bases short and J 2 bases short, with 5 bases between.

V gene TRBV19 combines with J gene TRBJ2-3; D might be TRBD1 (6 bases). Trimming pared 6 bases from V and 3 bases from J, leaving 22 bases between. The CDR3 sequence is 17 residues long. Germline V CDR1 and CDR2: LNHDA, SQIVND (reference sequence). The CDR3 region is CASSPRFVGARTDTQYF. DNA for the CDR3: TGTGCCAGTAGCCCCCGGTTCGTGGGGGCCCGAACAGATACGCAGTATTTT.

The chain uses TRBV19 and TRBJ2-1, with 8 bases aligning to TRBD1. This CDR3 is built from 13 residues. Germline CDR1 and CDR2: LNHDA and SQIVND (reference sequence). V lost 3 bases to trimming and J lost 8 bases; unmatched junction nucleotides: 3. In DNA, the CDR3 is TGTGCCAGTAGTATGGGACAGGTCTATGAGCAGTTCTTC. It specifies CASSMGQVYEQFF.

This rearrangement joins TRBV24-1 to TRBJ2-5, with a weak D call TRBD2 (6 bases). CDR1 is KGHDR and CDR2 is SFDVKD in the germline V gene. This CDR3 is built from 16 residues. V lost 4 bases, J lost 0 bases, and 14 bases lay in between. The CDR3 DNA follows: TGTGCCACCAGTGACGCGGGCGGGGTGTACCAAGAGACCCAGTACTTC. This translates into CATSDAGGVYQETQYF.